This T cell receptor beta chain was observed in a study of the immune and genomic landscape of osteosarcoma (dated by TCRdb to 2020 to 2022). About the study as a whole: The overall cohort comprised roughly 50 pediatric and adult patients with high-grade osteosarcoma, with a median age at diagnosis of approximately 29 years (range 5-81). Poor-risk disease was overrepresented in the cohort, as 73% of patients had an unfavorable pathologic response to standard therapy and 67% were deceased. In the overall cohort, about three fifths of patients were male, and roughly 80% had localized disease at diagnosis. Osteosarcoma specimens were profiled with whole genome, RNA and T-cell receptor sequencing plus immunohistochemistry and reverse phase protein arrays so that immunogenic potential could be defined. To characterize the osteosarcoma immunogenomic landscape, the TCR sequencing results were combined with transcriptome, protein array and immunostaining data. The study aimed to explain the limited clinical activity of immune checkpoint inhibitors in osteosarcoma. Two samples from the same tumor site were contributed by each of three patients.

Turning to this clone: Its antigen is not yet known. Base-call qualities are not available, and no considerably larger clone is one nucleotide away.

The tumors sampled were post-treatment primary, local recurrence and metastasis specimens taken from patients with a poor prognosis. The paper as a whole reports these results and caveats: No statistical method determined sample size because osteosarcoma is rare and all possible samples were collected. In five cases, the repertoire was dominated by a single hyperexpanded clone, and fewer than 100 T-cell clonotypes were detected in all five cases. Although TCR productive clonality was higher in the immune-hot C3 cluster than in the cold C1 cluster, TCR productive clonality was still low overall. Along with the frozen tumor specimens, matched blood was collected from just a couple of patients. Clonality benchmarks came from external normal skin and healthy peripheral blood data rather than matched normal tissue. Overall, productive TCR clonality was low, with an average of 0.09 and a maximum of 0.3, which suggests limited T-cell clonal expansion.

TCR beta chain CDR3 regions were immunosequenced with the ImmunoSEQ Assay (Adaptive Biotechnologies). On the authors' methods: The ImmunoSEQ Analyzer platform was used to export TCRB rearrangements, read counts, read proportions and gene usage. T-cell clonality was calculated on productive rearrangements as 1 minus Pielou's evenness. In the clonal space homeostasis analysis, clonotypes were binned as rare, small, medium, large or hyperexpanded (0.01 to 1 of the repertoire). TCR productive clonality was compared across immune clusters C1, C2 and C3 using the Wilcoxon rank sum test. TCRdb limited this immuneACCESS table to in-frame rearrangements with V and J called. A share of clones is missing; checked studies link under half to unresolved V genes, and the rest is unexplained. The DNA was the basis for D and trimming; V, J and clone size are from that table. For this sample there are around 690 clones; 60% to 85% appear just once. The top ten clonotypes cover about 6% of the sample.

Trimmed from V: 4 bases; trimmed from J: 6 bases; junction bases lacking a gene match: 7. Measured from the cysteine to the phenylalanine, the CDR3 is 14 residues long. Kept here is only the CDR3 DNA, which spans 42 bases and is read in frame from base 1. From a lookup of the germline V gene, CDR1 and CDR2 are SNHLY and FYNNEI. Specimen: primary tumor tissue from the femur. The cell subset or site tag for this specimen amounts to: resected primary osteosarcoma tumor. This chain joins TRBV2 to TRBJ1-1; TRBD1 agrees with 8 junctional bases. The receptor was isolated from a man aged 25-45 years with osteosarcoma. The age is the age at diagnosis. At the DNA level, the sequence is TGTGCCAGCAGTGCGATCGACAGGGGCGCTGAAGCTTTCTTT. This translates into CASSAIDRGAEAFF.